Measured by frequency, the clone carrying this TCR beta chain is medium-sized. TCRdb reprocessed the 5' RACE reads and stores each CDR3 protein as one record, lacking DNA. The sample table sets out 4,000 to 6,500 distinct CDR3 sequences. These data belong to a study of T cells expressing NK-cell markers. About the study: According to the study, TCR beta repertoires originated from sorted CD3+CD56+NKG2C+, CD3+CD56+NKG2C- and CD3+CD56-NKG2C+ T cells. Serological testing identified seven of the eight sequenced donors as HCMV-seropositive and one as seronegative.

The sequence derives from a man in his late teens or twenties in good health. Sequences were obtained from blood T cells: a sorted CD56 or NKG2C T cell subset, CD4+ or CD8+ T cells, or bulk PBMC T cells (not recorded which).

The CDR3 here is CASSAHREEVEAFF. The chain recombines TRBV12-3 or TRBV12-4 with TRBJ1-1; there is no DNA to check the TCRdb D call of TRBD1. This CDR3 spans 14 amino acids.